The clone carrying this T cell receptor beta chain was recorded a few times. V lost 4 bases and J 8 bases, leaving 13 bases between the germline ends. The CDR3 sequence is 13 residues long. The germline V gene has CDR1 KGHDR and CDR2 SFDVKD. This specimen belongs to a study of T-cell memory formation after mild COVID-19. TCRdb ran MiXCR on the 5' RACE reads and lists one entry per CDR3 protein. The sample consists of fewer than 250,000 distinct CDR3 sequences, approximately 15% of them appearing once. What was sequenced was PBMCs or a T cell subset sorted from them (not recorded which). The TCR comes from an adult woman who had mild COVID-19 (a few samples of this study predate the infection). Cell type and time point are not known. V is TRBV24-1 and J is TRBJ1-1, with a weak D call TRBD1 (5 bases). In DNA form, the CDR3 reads TGTGCCACCAGTGACACCTGGACACGGGAAGCTTTCTTT. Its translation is CATSDTWTREAFF.